This T cell receptor (beta chain) was recovered during a study of memory CD4+ T cells and cytomegalovirus serostatus. Trimming shortened V by 3 bases and J by 0 bases, and 10 bases separated the two germline ends. From germline, CDR1 is LNHDA and CDR2 SQIVND (reference sequence). The CDR3 consists of 15 residues. Some clones are missing from TCRdb's copy, which holds only in-frame ones; the method was immunoSEQ multiplex PCR. The sample has about 60,000 clones, approximately 86% seen once. The sort gate was single viable CD3+CD4+CD8-CD45RO+ cells for memory CD4+ T cells. The TCR was taken from an adult in good health and CMV-seronegative. Some clones in this sample may be carry-over from other donors' samples. Sequencing input: memory CD4+ T cells from blood. The chain carries TRBV19 and TRBJ2-3; D not certain. This CDR3 reads CASSIGGPSTDTQYF. The CDR3 DNA is TGTGCCAGTAGTATTGGTGGCCCTAGCACAGATACGCAGTATTTT.